This TCR beta chain was captured in a study of multiple sclerosis patients with progressive multifocal leukoencephalopathy. Time point denoted: before natalizumab initiation. Libraries were prepared by immunoSEQ multiplex PCR; TCRdb keeps only in-frame clonotypes and omits some of them. The sample lists about 32,000 clones, 92% seen once, with less than 2% in the top ten. V lost 3 bases to trimming and J lost 6 bases, with 12 bases between them. CDR1 is SGHAT, CDR2 FQNNGV, per germline. This CDR3 comprises 14 residues. This chain joins TRBV11-2 and TRBJ2-1; possibly TRBD2 for D (6 bases). This receptor was obtained from a man aged 30-40 years with multiple sclerosis. The specimen was PBMCs. CDR3: CASSFSLAGNEQFF. CDR3 bases: TGTGCCAGCAGCTTTTCACTAGCTGGCAATGAGCAGTTCTTC. The variable domain in full, with the rest retrieved from reference TRBV11-2 and TRBJ2-1, is EAGVAQSPRYKIIEKRQSVAFWCNPISGHATLYWYQQILGQGPKLLIQFQNNGVVDDSQLPKDRFSAERLKGVDSTLKIQPAKLEDSAVYLCASSFSLAGNEQFFGPGTRLTVL.